The rows below give T cell receptor beta chains drawn from one sample of a study of PD-1 blockade in mismatch repair-deficient tumors. Measured with immunoSEQ multiplex PCR; TCRdb has only the in-frame clones, and not every one. This table has roughly 120,000 clones, 65% to 80% appearing once. Sequenced here: peripheral blood, sampled 60 weeks after starting pembrolizumab. These receptors all come from an adult with mismatch repair-deficient cancer. Both conserved end residues are part of each CDR3. D genes are given only for firm matches. The listing skips clone size in some rows; elsewhere it reads once, few, many or a size class.

D: TRBD1
J: TRBJ2-5
V: TRBV29-1
size: NA
DNA: TGCAGCGTTGAAGGGACAGGGTGGTACCAAGAGACCCAGTACTTC
CDR3: CSVEGTGWYQETQYF

D: NA
J: TRBJ2-6
V: TRBV6-1
size: NA
DNA: TGTGCCAGCAGTGATCGGCCGTTGATCTCTGGGGCCAACGTCCTGACTTTC
CDR3: CASSDRPLISGANVLTF

D: TRBD2
J: TRBJ2-1
V: TRBV6-5
size: NA
DNA: TGTGCCAGCAGCCAGGGAGGGTTAATTGAGCAGTTCTTC
CDR3: CASSQGGLIEQFF

D: NA
J: TRBJ1-4
V: TRBV20-1
size: NA
DNA: TGCAGTACAGACAGTTATGAAAAACTGTTTTTT
CDR3: CSTDSYEKLFF

D: NA
J: TRBJ1-5
V: TRBV7-6
size: NA
DNA: TGTGCCAGCAGCTTGGAAGGGCGCGGCAATCAGCCCCAGCATTTT
CDR3: CASSLEGRGNQPQHF

D: NA
J: TRBJ2-5
V: TRBV5-1
size: NA
DNA: TGCGCCAGCAGCTCTGGCCAGGGAGATACGGAGACCCAGTACTTC
CDR3: CASSSGQGDTETQYF

D: NA
J: TRBJ2-3
V: TRBV7-3
size: NA
DNA: TGTGCCAGCAAGGGCTACAAGGGGGATACGCAGTATTTT
CDR3: CASKGYKGDTQYF

D: TRBD1
J: TRBJ2-7
V: TRBV6-6
size: NA
DNA: TGTGCCAGCAGTTTACAGGGGTACGAGCAGTACTTC
CDR3: CASSLQGYEQYF

D: NA
J: TRBJ2-1
V: TRBV5-1
size: NA
DNA: TGCGCCAGCAGTCCCCAGGGGTCGGTCTATGAGCAGTTCTTC
CDR3: CASSPQGSVYEQFF

D: NA
J: TRBJ2-5
V: TRBV6-5
size: NA
DNA: TGTGCCAGCAGTTACGGCCTCGGACAGCAAGAGACCCAGTACTTC
CDR3: CASSYGLGQQETQYF

D: NA
J: TRBJ2-5
V: TRBV20-1
size: NA
DNA: TGCAGTGCTAACAAAGAGACCCAGTACTTC
CDR3: CSANKETQYF

D: NA
J: TRBJ2-2
V: TRBV6-5
size: NA
DNA: TGTGCCAGCAGTTACTCCCCCGGTTACACCGGGGAGCTGTTTTTT
CDR3: CASSYSPGYTGELFF

D: NA
J: TRBJ2-5
V: TRBV7-9
size: NA
DNA: TGTGCCAGCAGCTTTGAGAAGACCCAGTACTTC
CDR3: CASSFEKTQYF

D: NA
J: TRBJ2-1
V: TRBV30
size: NA
DNA: TGTGCCTGGACCCCCAGCGGAGCCCTTTACAATGAGCAGTTCTTC
CDR3: CAWTPSGALYNEQFF

D: NA
J: TRBJ1-1
V: TRBV10-3
size: NA
DNA: TGTGCCATCAGTGAGTCGCTGACGCAAAACACTGAAGCTTTCTTT
CDR3: CAISESLTQNTEAFF

D: TRBD1
J: TRBJ2-5
V: TRBV9
size: once
DNA: TGTGCCAGCAGCGTAGGGGGGACAGAACAAGAGACCCAGTACTTC
CDR3: CASSVGGTEQETQYF

D: NA
J: TRBJ1-2
V: TRBV6-6
size: few
DNA: TGTGCCAGCAGTCCTCCCACACCGAACTATGGCTACACCTTC
CDR3: CASSPPTPNYGYTF

D: TRBD1
J: TRBJ2-1
V: TRBV7-3
size: once
DNA: TGTGCCAGCAGCACCTCCGGGACAGGGGTATACAATGAGCAGTTCTTC
CDR3: CASSTSGTGVYNEQFF

D: NA
J: TRBJ2-7
V: TRBV15
size: NA
DNA: TGTGCCACCAGCAGGGACACGCAACAATCCTACGAGCAGTACTTC
CDR3: CATSRDTQQSYEQYF

D: NA
J: TRBJ1-1
V: TRBV5-4
size: many
DNA: TGTGCCAGCAGCTCCGACAGTTCCAATGAAGCTTTCTTT
CDR3: CASSSDSSNEAFF

D: TRBD1
J: TRBJ1-1
V: TRBV5-4
size: NA
DNA: TGTGCCAGCAGCTTGAAGACAGGGGTGAACACTGAAGCTTTCTTT
CDR3: CASSLKTGVNTEAFF

D: NA
J: TRBJ2-1
V: TRBV9
size: NA
DNA: TGTGCCAGCAGCGTAGGTGGGGGTTACAATGAGCAGTTCTTC
CDR3: CASSVGGGYNEQFF

D: TRBD2
J: TRBJ2-5
V: TRBV25-1
size: few
DNA: TGTGCCAGCAGTGAAGGCACAGGGCGGGAGGTTGAGACCCAGTACTTC
CDR3: CASSEGTGREVETQYF

D: TRBD1
J: TRBJ1-5
V: TRBV6-5
size: NA
DNA: TGTGCCGCCGAGACAGGGGACAATCAGCCCCAGCATTTT
CDR3: CAAETGDNQPQHF

D: NA
J: TRBJ2-1
V: TRBV30
size: once
DNA: TGTGCCTGGACAGGGAAGGGGAATGAGCAGTTCTTC
CDR3: CAWTGKGNEQFF

D: NA
J: TRBJ2-2
V: TRBV14
size: NA
DNA: TGTGCCAGCAGCCGGTCGTTTGGGGTTACACCTACCGGGGAGCTGTTTTTT
CDR3: CASSRSFGVTPTGELFF

D: NA
J: TRBJ1-5
V: TRBV15
size: NA
DNA: TGTGCCACGGCCAGGGAGCAGATCGGCAATCAGCCCCAGCATTTT
CDR3: CATAREQIGNQPQHF

D: NA
J: TRBJ2-3
V: TRBV5-1
size: few
DNA: TGCGCCAGCAGCTTGGGGGCATACACAGATACGCAGTATTTT
CDR3: CASSLGAYTDTQYF

D: NA
J: TRBJ2-5
V: TRBV10-3
size: NA
DNA: TGTGCCATCGGACGACTAGAACGCGAAGGAGGTAGTGCGACCCAGTACTTC
CDR3: CAIGRLEREGGSATQYF

D: TRBD1
J: TRBJ1-5
V: TRBV19
size: NA
DNA: TGTGCCAGTGGCGGGACAGTGGATCAGCCCCAGCATTTT
CDR3: CASGGTVDQPQHF

D: NA
J: TRBJ1-1
V: TRBV4-1
size: NA
DNA: TGCGCCAGCAGCCAAGATCTACGCAGTGAAGCTTTCTTT
CDR3: CASSQDLRSEAFF

D: TRBD1
J: TRBJ1-5
V: TRBV5-5
size: few
DNA: TGTGCCAGCAGCCTAGACAGGGGATATCAGCCCCAGCATTTT
CDR3: CASSLDRGYQPQHF

D: NA
J: TRBJ2-1
V: TRBV30
size: NA
DNA: TGTGCCTGGAGTGGGGGACCCAACAATGAGCAGTTCTTC
CDR3: CAWSGGPNNEQFF

D: NA
J: TRBJ1-2
V: TRBV2
size: few
DNA: TGTGCCAGCAGTTCCGAGGGGCGCGGCTACACCTTC
CDR3: CASSSEGRGYTF

D: NA
J: TRBJ1-2
V: TRBV9
size: NA
DNA: TGTGCCAGCAGCGTAGGACAGTCTACCTATGGCTACACCTTC
CDR3: CASSVGQSTYGYTF

D: TRBD2
J: TRBJ2-1
V: TRBV9
size: NA
DNA: TGTGCCAGCAGCGCGACAGGAAGCGGGAGTAAAAATGAGCAGTTCTTC
CDR3: CASSATGSGSKNEQFF

D: TRBD2
J: TRBJ2-7
V: TRBV19
size: NA
DNA: TGTGCCAGTAGTACATCAGCGGGAGGAAGTATTTACGAGCAGTACTTC
CDR3: CASSTSAGGSIYEQYF

D: NA
J: TRBJ2-1
V: TRBV6-6
size: NA
DNA: TGTGCCAGTCGACCCAGCTCCTACAATGAGCAGTTCTTC
CDR3: CASRPSSYNEQFF

D: NA
J: TRBJ2-5
V: TRBV5-4
size: NA
DNA: TGTGCCAGCAGCTTGGCCACGGGGCGCGTTAAAGAGACCCAGTACTTC
CDR3: CASSLATGRVKETQYF

D: TRBD1
J: TRBJ1-4
V: TRBV18
size: NA
DNA: TGTGCCAGCTCACCAGAGACAGGGGGCGCGGTTGAAAAACTGTTTTTT
CDR3: CASSPETGGAVEKLFF

D: TRBD1
J: TRBJ2-7
V: TRBV18
size: NA
DNA: TGTGCCAGCTCACCTCGGACAGGGGGCTACGAGCAGTACTTC
CDR3: CASSPRTGGYEQYF

D: NA
J: TRBJ1-4
V: TRBV5-1
size: NA
DNA: TGCGCCAGCAGTATCAATCCTGCAACTAATGAAAAACTGTTTTTT
CDR3: CASSINPATNEKLFF

D: TRBD2
J: TRBJ2-1
V: TRBV19
size: NA
DNA: TGTGCCAGTAGTCTACTCCCCGCCCCGGGACTAGCGGGAGTCAATGAGCAGTTCTTC
CDR3: CASSLLPAPGLAGVNEQFF

D: NA
J: TRBJ1-2
V: TRBV19
size: NA
DNA: TGTGCCAGTGGCCTTCGGGATAACTATGGCTACACCTTC
CDR3: CASGLRDNYGYTF

D: NA
J: TRBJ1-2
V: TRBV7-2
size: NA
DNA: TGTGCCAGCAGCTTAGGCCCCTCGGGAATGGGCTATGGCTACACCTTC
CDR3: CASSLGPSGMGYGYTF

D: TRBD2
J: TRBJ2-3
V: TRBV2
size: NA
DNA: TGTGCCAGCAGTGGCACTAGCGGTTCTAGCACAGATACGCAGTATTTT
CDR3: CASSGTSGSSTDTQYF

D: TRBD2
J: TRBJ2-7
V: TRBV4-2
size: NA
DNA: TGTGCCAGCAGCCAAGATAGGTCGGGAGGCCTATCCTACGAGCAGTACTTC
CDR3: CASSQDRSGGLSYEQYF

D: TRBD1
J: TRBJ1-1
V: TRBV29-1
size: NA
DNA: TGCAGCGTCCCCGGGACAGTGACCACTGAAGCTTTCTTT
CDR3: CSVPGTVTTEAFF

D: NA
J: TRBJ1-1
V: TRBV27
size: NA
DNA: TGTGCCAGCATTGCAGGGTCAACTGAAGCTTTCTTT
CDR3: CASIAGSTEAFF

D: TRBD1
J: TRBJ2-2
V: TRBV6-1
size: NA
DNA: TGTGCCAGCAGTGTGACAGGGGGAAAAACCGGGGAGCTGTTTTTT
CDR3: CASSVTGGKTGELFF

D: NA
J: TRBJ2-3
V: TRBV5-6
size: NA
DNA: TGTGCCAGCAGCACCAGGACGGGTAGCACAGATACGCAGTATTTT
CDR3: CASSTRTGSTDTQYF

D: NA
J: TRBJ1-1
V: TRBV2
size: NA
DNA: TGTGCCAGCAGTGAAGCATACAACACTGAAGCTTTCTTT
CDR3: CASSEAYNTEAFF

D: NA
J: TRBJ1-5
V: TRBV9
size: NA
DNA: TGTGCCAGCAGCATACAGAGGACTCGAAATCAGCCCCAGCATTTT
CDR3: CASSIQRTRNQPQHF

D: NA
J: TRBJ2-1
V: TRBV4-1
size: NA
DNA: TGCGCCAGCAGCCAACCCGTCCGGGCCCGGAGCACCTACAATGAGCAGTTCTTC
CDR3: CASSQPVRARSTYNEQFF